The 28 T cell receptor beta chains listed next were all sequenced from one sample in a study of response to subunit inactivated influenza vaccine. TCRdb processed the RT-PCR reads anew with MiXCR; each CDR3 protein has one entry. Of about 500,000 distinct CDR3 sequences listed, roughly 7.6% are singletons. The input for sequencing was PBMCs from blood, taken roughly 24 months after vaccination. The receptor source for this set is a man aged 50-75 years who received an inactivated influenza vaccine.

The V gene is TRBV6-1, the J gene TRBJ2-7; tentative D call: TRBD1 (5 bases). V was cut by 0 bases and J by 5 bases, with 14 bases left in between. This CDR3 has 15 residues. CDR1 and CDR2 from the germline V gene are MNHNS and SASEGT. The CDR3 DNA reads TGTGCCAGCAGTGAAGCCGCAGGGTCTTCCCACGAGCAGTACTTC. This codes for CASSEAAGSSHEQYF.

This clonotype showed up just a few times. This chain uses TRBV20-1 with TRBJ1-1; D unresolved. The germline gives CDR1 DFQATT, CDR2 SNEGSKA (reference sequence). With 4 bases removed from V and 5 bases from J, the gap between germline ends came to 17 bases. This CDR3 is built from 14 residues. Written as DNA, the CDR3 is TGCAGTGCTAAAGAGAGGAGTCAGAGGACTGAAGCTTTCTTT. Translated, it gives CSAKERSQRTEAFF.

This clonotype has at least ten counts. The CDR3, as DNA: TGCGCCAGCAGCTTGGAGCCAGGGGCTCCCGGTGAGCAGTTCTTC. Translating it yields CASSLEPGAPGEQFF. The chain couples TRBV5-1 to TRBJ2-1; a weak D match, TRBD1 (6 bases). Deletions cut 0 bases from V and 9 bases from J, with 16 bases between. The CDR3 spans 15 residues. Per the germline V gene, CDR1 is SGHRS and CDR2 is YFSETQ. The full variable domain, completed using reference TRBV5-1 and TRBJ2-1, is KAGVTQTPRYLIKTRGQQVTLSCSPISGHRSVSWYQQTPGQGLQFLFEYFSETQRNKGNFPGRFSGRQFSNSRSEMNVSTLELGDSALYLCASSLEPGAPGEQFFGPGTRLTVL.

This clonotype has a count of ten or more. The rearrangement uses TRBV12-3 or TRBV12-4 and TRBJ2-6, with D possibly matching TRBD1 (6 bases). The CDR3 is 16 residues long. Trimming removed 1 base from V and 4 bases from J, with 11 bases in between. This chain's CDR3 is CASSLVGAKGANVLTF. CDR3 coding DNA: TGTGCCAGCAGTTTAGTGGGGGCGAAAGGGGCCAACGTCCTGACTTTC.

The chain is built from TRBV29-1 and TRBJ2-1, with 10 positions matching TRBD1. This CDR3 has 12 residues. V trimming: 6 bases; J trimming: 6 bases; junction bases outside the gene matches: 2. Germline assignment: CDR1 SQVTM and CDR2 ANQGSEA. The CDR3 DNA sequence: TGCAGCGTGAGGGACAGGGGCAATGAGCAGTTCTTC. Its translation is CSVRDRGNEQFF.

This clonotype was counted a few times. V and J are TRBV27 and TRBJ2-1, with 8 positions matching TRBD1. The CDR3 totals 17 residues. Looked up from germline, CDR1 is MNHEY and CDR2 is SMNVEV (reference sequence). With 0 bases clipped from V and 7 bases from J, the junction kept 11 bases outside the gene matches. The CDR3 coding sequence is TGTGCCAGCAGTTTATCGATTGGCAGGGGGCGCGTTAATGAGCAGTTCTTC. Translating it yields CASSLSIGRGRVNEQFF.

This clonotype was observed a few times. The chain links TRBV20-1 to TRBJ2-7; D ambiguous. V shed 6 bases and J shed 7 bases, with 16 bases lying between them. The CDR3 runs to 12 residues. Germline V CDR1 and CDR2: DFQATT, SNEGSKA (reference sequence). The CDR3 DNA is TGCAGTGCCATAGTGCACCGGGTGGAGCAGTACTTC. It is translated as CSAIVHRVEQYF.

The chain carries TRBV14 and TRBJ2-7; D is unresolved. Germline V gene data show CDR1 as SGHDN and CDR2 as FVKESK. With 5 bases removed from V and 6 bases from J, the gap between germline ends came to 23 bases. The CDR3 totals 16 residues. Written as DNA, the CDR3 is TGTGCCAGCAGCAAAGTCGGAAGACTGCCTGAAGGCGAGCAGTACTTC. As protein: CASSKVGRLPEGEQYF.

This clonotype was observed many times. The genes are TRBV3-1 and TRBJ2-1; 7 bases agree with TRBD1. The germline V gene encodes CDR1 LGHDT and CDR2 YNNKEL (reference sequence). CDR3 length: 14 residues. V was clipped by 2 bases and J by 9 bases; unmatched bases: 7. CDR3 sequence: CASSQFNRGAEQFF. CDR3 sequence (DNA): TGTGCCAGCAGCCAATTCAACAGGGGAGCTGAGCAGTTCTTC.

This sequence joins TRBV28 and TRBJ2-1, with 8 bases that match TRBD2. J lost 7 bases, V lost 1 base, and 6 bases had no gene match. CDR3 length: 15 residues. Germline CDR1 is MDHEN and CDR2 is SYDVKM. The CDR3 protein is CASSLFSGGGNEQFF. DNA for the CDR3: TGTGCCAGCAGTTTATTCAGCGGGGGTGGGAATGAGCAGTTCTTC.

A few counts support this clonotype. This chain links TRBV7-2 with TRBJ2-3, with TRBD2 matching over 8 bases. The CDR3 has 15 residues. V was clipped by 9 bases and J by 2 bases; unmatched bases: 10. The germline V gene has CDR1 SGHTA and CDR2 FQGNSA. The CDR3 sequence is CASGPGTRSTDTQYF. DNA for the CDR3: TGTGCCAGTGGACCCGGGACTAGATCCACAGATACGCAGTATTTT.

This clonotype was seen a few times. The V gene is TRBV7-8, the J gene TRBJ2-5; perhaps TRBD1 as D (6 bases). Germline V gene data show CDR1 as SGHVS and CDR2 as FQNEAQ. Trimming took off 5 bases at V and 5 bases at J, with 6 bases between the two ends. The CDR3 is 11 residues long. The CDR3 loop reads CASSDRETQYF. Here the CDR3 DNA reads TGTGCCAGCAGCGACAGGGAGACCCAGTACTTC.

This clonotype was seen only a few times. The chain employs TRBV20-1 and TRBJ2-5, with 9 bases lining up with TRBD2. The CDR3 is made up of 14 amino acids. V shed 5 bases, J shed 5 bases, and the junction held 9 bases outside the gene matches. Germline CDR1 is DFQATT and CDR2 is SNEGSKA (reference sequence). This CDR3 is CSAFRGGASETQYF. In DNA, the CDR3 is TGCAGTGCTTTCCGCGGGGGGGCCTCGGAGACCCAGTACTTC.

This clonotype was seen at least ten times. The genes are TRBV9 and TRBJ2-3; the D gene is possibly TRBD1 (5 bases). Trimming stripped 2 bases from V and 1 base from J, with 14 bases between. CDR1 and CDR2 from the germline V gene are SGDLS and YYNGEE. The CDR3 covers 16 residues. The CDR3, as DNA: TGTGCCAGCAGCGTCCAGGGCGAACCGCGCACAGATACGCAGTATTTT. Its protein is CASSVQGEPRTDTQYF.

The table lists this clonotype with many counts. The chain has TRBV5-1 and TRBJ1-5; D possibly corresponds to TRBD1 (6 bases). Trimming removed 4 bases from V and 2 bases from J, with 10 bases in between. This CDR3 contains 14 residues. Germline V gene lookup returns CDR1 SGHRS and CDR2 YFSETQ. As DNA, the CDR3 is TGCGCCAGCAGCCAAGAGGGGGGCAATCAGCCCCAGCATTTT. It codes for CASSQEGGNQPQHF.

J is TRBJ1-1 and V is TRBV10-3; D is perhaps TRBD1 (5 bases). V was clipped by 4 bases and J by 4 bases, with 10 bases between them. The germline gives CDR1 ENHRY, CDR2 SYGVKD. This CDR3 region has 13 residues. CDR3 DNA sequence: TGTGCCATCAGTGTTGGGGCGTCCACTGAAGCTTTCTTT. Its protein is CAISVGASTEAFF.

In this sample, this clonotype turned up many times. The chain is built from TRBV13 and TRBJ2-7; D may be TRBD2 (5 bases). The ends were cut back, 5 bases at V and 7 bases at J, with 12 bases in the middle. The CDR3 covers 12 residues. Germline V gives CDR1 PRHDT, CDR2 FYEKMQ (reference sequence). CDR3 region: CASSTGWGEQYF. CDR3 in DNA: TGTGCCAGCAGCACGGGGTGGGGAGAGCAGTACTTC.

This clonotype was picked up a small number of times. The genes are TRBV3-1 and TRBJ2-7; D could derive from TRBD1 or TRBD2 (5 bases each). Germline assignment: CDR1 LGHDT and CDR2 YNNKEL (reference sequence). V dropped 5 bases and J dropped 0 bases, with 32 bases sitting between them. The CDR3 extends over 21 amino acids. This CDR3 is CASSWRSTPGPEYRSSYEQYF. The CDR3 nucleotides are TGTGCCAGCAGCTGGCGGAGCACCCCGGGACCAGAGTACCGAAGCTCCTACGAGCAGTACTTC.

This clonotype was counted a few times. The chain combines TRBV15 with TRBJ2-5; D ambiguous. Germline values: CDR1 LNHNV, CDR2 YYDKDF (reference sequence). The V end was cut by 0 bases, the J end by 5 bases, with 7 bases between. CDR3 length: 13 amino acids. The chain's CDR3 is CATSRDVVETQYF. The DNA of the CDR3 is TGTGCCACCAGCAGAGATGTGGTGGAGACCCAGTACTTC.

On this clonotype: The CDR3 carries no conserved terminal phenylalanine or tryptophan, so it likely arises from a read error. The limits of the CDR3 on the DNA are not certain, so only TCRdb's listed CDR3 is given. The chain carries TRBV30 and TRBJ2-7; the table's TRBD1 call for D was not verified on the DNA. Both ends counted, the CDR3 spans 12 residues. Per germline, CDR1 GTSNPN and CDR2 SVGIG (reference sequence). CDR3 residues: CAWSEGGTGPRY.

There are a few counts of this clonotype. The J gene is TRBJ1-3, the V gene TRBV24-1, with D unresolved. V gave up 4 bases and J gave up 0 bases, with 12 bases separating them. Germline V CDR1 and CDR2: KGHDR, SFDVKD. The CDR3 has 16 residues. CDR3: CATSDPSGPSGNTIYF. CDR3 nucleotide sequence: TGTGCCACCAGTGACCCTAGCGGACCCTCTGGAAACACCATATATTTT.

A few counts support this clonotype. The chain combines TRBV12-3 or TRBV12-4 with TRBJ2-7; D is undetermined. The V and J ends lost 2 bases and 6 bases respectively, with 5 bases between them. The CDR3 has 11 residues. CDR3 bases: TGTGCCAGCAGTTTAAGGGCCGAGCAGTACTTC. This gives the protein CASSLRAEQYF.

This clonotype was seen a handful of times. The chain joins TRBV19 to TRBJ1-1; D is perhaps TRBD1 (5 bases). With 8 bases removed from V and 0 bases from J, the gap between germline ends came to 10 bases. Germline CDR1 reads LNHDA; CDR2 reads SQIVND (reference sequence). The CDR3 contains 13 residues. CDR3 loop: CASSGRVNTEAFF. The CDR3 bases are TGTGCCAGTTCCGGCAGGGTGAACACTGAAGCTTTCTTT.

This clonotype showed up many times. J is TRBJ1-2 and V is TRBV4-1; TRBD1 aligns across 9 bases. This CDR3 has 15 amino acids. The V segment lost 3 bases and the J segment 7 bases; nucleotides outside the gene matches: 9. Germline V gene sequence: CDR1 MGHRA, CDR2 YSYEKL. CDR3 sequence (DNA): TGCGCCAGCAGCCATCGGGACAGGGATTTTACTGGCTACACCTTC. Its protein product is CASSHRDRDFTGYTF.

This CDR3 reads CAISGGTGVEQYF. The CDR3 nucleotides are TGTGCCATCAGTGGGGGGACAGGGGTCGAGCAGTACTTC. The rearrangement links TRBV10-3 to TRBJ2-7; 10 bases are a match to TRBD1. Germline CDR1 ENHRY, CDR2 SYGVKD. Trimming at V came to 4 bases and at J to 6 bases, leaving 3 bases not matched to a gene. The CDR3 is 13 residues long.

This clonotype has only a few counts. This rearrangement joins TRBV4-2 to TRBJ2-5, with D tentatively TRBD2 (5 bases). Deletions cut 5 bases from V and 3 bases from J, with 16 bases between. Looked up from germline, CDR1 is LGHNA and CDR2 is YNFKEQ. The CDR3 sequence is 15 residues long. The chain's CDR3 is CASSAGSRVEETQYF. The DNA of the CDR3 is TGTGCCAGCAGCGCGGGTAGTCGGGTGGAAGAGACCCAGTACTTC.

This clonotype was seen more than once but under ten times. This chain links TRBV29-1 with TRBJ1-3, with D unresolved. The V end was cut by 4 bases, the J end by 0 bases, with 7 bases between. This CDR3 is 13 amino acids long. Germline V gives CDR1 SQVTM, CDR2 ANQGSEA. The CDR3 protein is CSVGYSSGNTIYF. CDR3 bases: TGCAGCGTTGGATACAGCTCTGGAAACACCATATATTTT.

The table lists this clonotype with a few counts. The V and J genes are TRBV6-2 or TRBV6-3 and TRBJ2-7; D perhaps matches TRBD1 (6 bases). There are 14 residues in the CDR3. Per the germline V gene, CDR1 is MNHEY and CDR2 is SVGEGT. Deletions cut 2 bases from V and 3 bases from J, with 11 bases between. The CDR3 bases are TGTGCCAGCAGTTACGCAGGGGCCTACTACGAGCAGTACTTC. Its translation: CASSYAGAYYEQYF.